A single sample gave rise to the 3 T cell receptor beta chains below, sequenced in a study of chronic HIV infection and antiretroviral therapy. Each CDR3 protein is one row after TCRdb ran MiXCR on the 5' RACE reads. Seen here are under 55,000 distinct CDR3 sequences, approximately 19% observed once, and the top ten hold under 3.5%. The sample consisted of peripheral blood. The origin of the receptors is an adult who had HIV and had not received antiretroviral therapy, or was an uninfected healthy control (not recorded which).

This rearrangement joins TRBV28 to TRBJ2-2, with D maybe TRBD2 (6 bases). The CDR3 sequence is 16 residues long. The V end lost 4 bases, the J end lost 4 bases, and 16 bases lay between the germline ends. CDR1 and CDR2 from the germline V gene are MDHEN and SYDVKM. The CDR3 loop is CASSYPGSPGTGELFF. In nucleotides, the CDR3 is TGTGCCAGCAGTTACCCCGGGAGCCCGGGCACCGGGGAGCTGTTTTTT.

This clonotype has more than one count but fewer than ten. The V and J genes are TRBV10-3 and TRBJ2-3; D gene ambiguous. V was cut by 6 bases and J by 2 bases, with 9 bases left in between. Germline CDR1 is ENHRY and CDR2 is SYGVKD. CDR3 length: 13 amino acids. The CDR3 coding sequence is TGTGCCATCAGGCTCACTGACACAGATACGCAGTATTTT. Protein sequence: CAIRLTDTDTQYF.

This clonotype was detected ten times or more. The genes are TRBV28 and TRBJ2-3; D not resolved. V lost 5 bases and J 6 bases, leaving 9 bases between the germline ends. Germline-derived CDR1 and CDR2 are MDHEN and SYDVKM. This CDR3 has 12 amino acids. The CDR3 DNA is TGTGCCAGCAGTCGGCGGTTTGATACGCAGTATTTT. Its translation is CASSRRFDTQYF.